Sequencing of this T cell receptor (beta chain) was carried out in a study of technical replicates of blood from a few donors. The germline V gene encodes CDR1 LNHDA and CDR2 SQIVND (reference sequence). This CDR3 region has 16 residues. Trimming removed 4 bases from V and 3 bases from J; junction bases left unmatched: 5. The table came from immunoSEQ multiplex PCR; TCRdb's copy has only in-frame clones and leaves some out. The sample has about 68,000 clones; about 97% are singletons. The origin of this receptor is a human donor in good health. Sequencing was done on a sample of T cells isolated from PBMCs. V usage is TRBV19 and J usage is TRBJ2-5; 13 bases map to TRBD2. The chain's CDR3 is CASSKGTSGMEETQYF. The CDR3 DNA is TGTGCCAGTAGTAAAGGGACTAGCGGGATGGAAGAGACCCAGTACTTC.